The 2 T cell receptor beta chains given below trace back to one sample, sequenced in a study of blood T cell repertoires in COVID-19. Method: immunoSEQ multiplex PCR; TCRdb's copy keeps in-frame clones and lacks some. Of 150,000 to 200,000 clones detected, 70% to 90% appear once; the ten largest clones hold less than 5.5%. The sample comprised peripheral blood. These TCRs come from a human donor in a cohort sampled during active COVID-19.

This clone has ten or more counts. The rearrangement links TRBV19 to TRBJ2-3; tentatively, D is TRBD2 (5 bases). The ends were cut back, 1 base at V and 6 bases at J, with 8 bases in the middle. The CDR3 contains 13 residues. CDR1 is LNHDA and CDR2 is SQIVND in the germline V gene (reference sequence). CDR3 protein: CASSIAQRDTQYF. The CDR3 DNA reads TGTGCCAGTAGTATAGCCCAGCGGGATACGCAGTATTTT.

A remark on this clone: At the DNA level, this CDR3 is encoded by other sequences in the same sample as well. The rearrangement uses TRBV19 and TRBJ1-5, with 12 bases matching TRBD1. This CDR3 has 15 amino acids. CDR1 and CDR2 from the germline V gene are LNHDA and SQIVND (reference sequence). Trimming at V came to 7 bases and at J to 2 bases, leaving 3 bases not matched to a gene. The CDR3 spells CASTGTGGGNQPQHF. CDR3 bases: TGTGCCAGTACTGGGACAGGGGGCGGCAATCAGCCCCAGCATTTT.